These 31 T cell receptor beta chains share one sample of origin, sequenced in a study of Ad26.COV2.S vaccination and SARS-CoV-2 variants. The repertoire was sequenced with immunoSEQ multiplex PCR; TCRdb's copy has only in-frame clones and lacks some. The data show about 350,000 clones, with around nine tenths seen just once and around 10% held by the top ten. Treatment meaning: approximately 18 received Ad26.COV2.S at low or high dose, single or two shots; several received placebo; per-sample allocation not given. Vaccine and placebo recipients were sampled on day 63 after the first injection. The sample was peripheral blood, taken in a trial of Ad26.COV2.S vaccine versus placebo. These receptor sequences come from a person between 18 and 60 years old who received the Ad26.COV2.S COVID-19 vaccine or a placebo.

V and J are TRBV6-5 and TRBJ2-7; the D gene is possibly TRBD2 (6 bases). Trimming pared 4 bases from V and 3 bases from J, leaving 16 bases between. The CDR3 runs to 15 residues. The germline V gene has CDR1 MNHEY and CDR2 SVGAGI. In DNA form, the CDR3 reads TGTGCCAGCAGTTCCGGGCTAGCGAGAGTCTACGAGCAGTACTTC. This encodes CASSSGLARVYEQYF.

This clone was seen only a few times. DNA of the CDR3: TGTGCCAGTCTGGGTGGGAGCTCCTACGAGCAGTACTTC. Translating gives CASLGGSSYEQYF. This chain links TRBV5-4 with TRBJ2-7; TRBD2 might be the D (5 bases). This CDR3 comprises 13 residues. V lost 8 bases and J lost 0, with 12 bases in between. From germline, CDR1 is SGHNT and CDR2 YYREEE (reference sequence).

Here the CDR3 DNA reads TGTGCCAGCAGCGTAACAGGGGCCGGATCACCCCTCCACTTT. Its protein product is CASSVTGAGSPLHF. The chain carries TRBV9 and TRBJ1-6; TRBD1 matches 7 bases. Trimming at V came to 1 base and at J to 10 bases, leaving 5 bases not matched to a gene. This CDR3 is built from 14 residues. Germline loops: CDR1 SGDLS, CDR2 YYNGEE.

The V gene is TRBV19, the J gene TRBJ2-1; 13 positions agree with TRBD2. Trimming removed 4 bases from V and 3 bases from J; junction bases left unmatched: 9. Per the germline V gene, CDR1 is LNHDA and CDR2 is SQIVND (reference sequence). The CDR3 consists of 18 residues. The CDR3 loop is CASSSTSGRGSYYNEQFF. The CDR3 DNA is TGTGCCAGTAGTAGTACTAGCGGGAGGGGCTCCTACTACAATGAGCAGTTCTTC.

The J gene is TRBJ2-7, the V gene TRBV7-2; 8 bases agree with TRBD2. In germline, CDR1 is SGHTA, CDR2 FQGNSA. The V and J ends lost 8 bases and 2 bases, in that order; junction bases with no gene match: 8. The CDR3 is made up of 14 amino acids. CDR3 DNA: TGTGCCAGCGGTATCGGGGGGGCCACCTACGAGCAGTACTTC. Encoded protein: CASGIGGATYEQYF.

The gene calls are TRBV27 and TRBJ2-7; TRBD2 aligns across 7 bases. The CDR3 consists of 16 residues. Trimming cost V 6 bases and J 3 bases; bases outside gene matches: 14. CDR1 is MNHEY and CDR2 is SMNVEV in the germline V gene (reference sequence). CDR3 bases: TGTGCCAGCAGCCGTAAGCCGGGAGCGGGGCTCTACGAGCAGTACTTC. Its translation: CASSRKPGAGLYEQYF.

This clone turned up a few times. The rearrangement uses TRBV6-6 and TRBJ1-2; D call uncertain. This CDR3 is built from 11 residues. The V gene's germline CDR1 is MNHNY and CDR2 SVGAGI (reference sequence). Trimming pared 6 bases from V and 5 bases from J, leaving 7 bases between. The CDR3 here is CASRKDYGYTF. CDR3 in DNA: TGTGCCAGCAGGAAGGATTATGGCTACACCTTC.

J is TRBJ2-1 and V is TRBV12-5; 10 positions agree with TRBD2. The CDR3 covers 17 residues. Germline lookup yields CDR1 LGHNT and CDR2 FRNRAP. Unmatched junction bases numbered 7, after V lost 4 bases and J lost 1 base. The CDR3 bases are TGTGCTAGTGGTTCCCCTAGCGGGAGTCGGTCCTACAATGAGCAGTTCTTC. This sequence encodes CASGSPSGSRSYNEQFF. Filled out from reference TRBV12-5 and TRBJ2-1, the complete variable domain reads DARVTQTPRHKVTEMGQEVTMRCQPILGHNTVFWYRQTMMQGLELLAYFRNRAPLDDSGMPKDRFSAEMPDATLATLKIQPSEPRDSAVYFCASGSPSGSRSYNEQFFGPGTRLTVL.

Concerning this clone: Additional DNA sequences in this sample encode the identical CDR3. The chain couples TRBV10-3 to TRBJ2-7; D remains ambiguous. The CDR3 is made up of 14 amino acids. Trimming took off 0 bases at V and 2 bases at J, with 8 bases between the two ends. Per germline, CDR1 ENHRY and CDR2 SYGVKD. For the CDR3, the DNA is TGTGCCATCAGTGAGTCTACTGGAGCCTACGAGCAGTACTTC. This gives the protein CAISESTGAYEQYF.

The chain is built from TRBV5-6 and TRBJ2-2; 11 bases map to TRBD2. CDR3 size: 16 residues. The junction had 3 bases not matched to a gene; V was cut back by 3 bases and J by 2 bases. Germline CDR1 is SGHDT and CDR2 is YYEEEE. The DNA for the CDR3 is TGTGCCAGCAGCTGGACTAGCGGGTCAAACACCGGGGAGCTGTTTTTT. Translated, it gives CASSWTSGSNTGELFF.

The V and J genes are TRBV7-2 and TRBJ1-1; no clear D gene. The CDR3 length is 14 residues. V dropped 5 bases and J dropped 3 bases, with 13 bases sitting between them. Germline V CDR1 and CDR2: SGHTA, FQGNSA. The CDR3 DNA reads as TGTGCCAGCAGCCCAGCCCCGGGAGACACTGAAGCTTTCTTT. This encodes CASSPAPGDTEAFF.

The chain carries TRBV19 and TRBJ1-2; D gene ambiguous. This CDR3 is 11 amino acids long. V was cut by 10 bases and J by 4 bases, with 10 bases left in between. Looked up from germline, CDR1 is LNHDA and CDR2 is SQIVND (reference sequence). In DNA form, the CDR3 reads TGTGCCACATCGGAGCGCTATGGCTACACCTTC. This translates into CATSERYGYTF.

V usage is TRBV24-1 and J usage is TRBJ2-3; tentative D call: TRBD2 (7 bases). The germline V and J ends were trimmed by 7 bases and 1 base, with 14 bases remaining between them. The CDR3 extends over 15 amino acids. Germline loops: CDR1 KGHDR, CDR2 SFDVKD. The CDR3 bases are TGTGCCACCAGCCCAAGGGGGGGCGGCACAGATACGCAGTATTTT. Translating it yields CATSPRGGGTDTQYF.

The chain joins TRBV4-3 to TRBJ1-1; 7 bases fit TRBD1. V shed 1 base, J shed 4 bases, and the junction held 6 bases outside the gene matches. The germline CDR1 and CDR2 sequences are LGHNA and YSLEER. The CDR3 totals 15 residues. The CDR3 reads CASSQVAGQPTEAFF. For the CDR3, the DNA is TGCGCCAGCAGCCAAGTGGCGGGACAGCCCACTGAAGCTTTCTTT.

DNA for the CDR3: TGTGCCAGCAGTTACCCGCCTCCTTCCTACGAGCAGTACTTC. Its protein is CASSYPPPSYEQYF. V is TRBV6-2 or TRBV6-3 and J is TRBJ2-7; unclear D gene. Germline V gene data show CDR1 as MNHEY and CDR2 as SVGEGT. The CDR3 totals 14 residues. The V gene lost 2 bases and the J gene lost 1 base, with 9 bases spanning the gap.

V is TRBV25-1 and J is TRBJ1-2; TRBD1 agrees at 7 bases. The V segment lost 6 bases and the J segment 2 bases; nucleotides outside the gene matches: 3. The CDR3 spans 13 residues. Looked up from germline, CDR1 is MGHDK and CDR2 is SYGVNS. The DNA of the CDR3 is TGTGCCAGCAGCCAGACAGGGAACTATGGCTACACCTTC. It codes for CASSQTGNYGYTF.

The CDR3 protein is CASLHQTNGGELFF. The CDR3 nucleotides read TGCGCCAGCTTACACCAGACTAACGGCGGGGAGCTGTTTTTT. The chain uses TRBV4-3 and TRBJ2-2; possibly TRBD2 for D (5 bases). The CDR3 spans 14 residues. Germline CDR1 is LGHNA and CDR2 is YSLEER. Trimming left V 8 bases short and J 7 bases short, with 17 bases between.

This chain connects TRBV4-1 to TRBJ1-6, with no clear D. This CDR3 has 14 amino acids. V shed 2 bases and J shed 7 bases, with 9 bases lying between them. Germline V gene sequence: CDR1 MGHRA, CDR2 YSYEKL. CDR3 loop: CASSQSPENSPLHF. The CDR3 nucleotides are TGCGCCAGCAGCCAATCGCCAGAGAATTCACCCCTCCACTTT.

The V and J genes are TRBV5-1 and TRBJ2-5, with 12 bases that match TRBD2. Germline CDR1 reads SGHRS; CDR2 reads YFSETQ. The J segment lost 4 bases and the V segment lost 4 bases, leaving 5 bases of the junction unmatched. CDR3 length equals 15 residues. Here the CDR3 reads CASSVQTSGGETQYF. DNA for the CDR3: TGCGCCAGCAGCGTTCAGACTAGCGGGGGAGAGACCCAGTACTTC.

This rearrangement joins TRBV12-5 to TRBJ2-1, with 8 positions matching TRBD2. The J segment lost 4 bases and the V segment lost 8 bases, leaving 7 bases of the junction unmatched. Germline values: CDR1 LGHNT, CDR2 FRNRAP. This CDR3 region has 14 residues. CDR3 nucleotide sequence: TGTGCTAGTTCCGCGGGGGGCTTGTACAATGAGCAGTTCTTC. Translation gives CASSAGGLYNEQFF.

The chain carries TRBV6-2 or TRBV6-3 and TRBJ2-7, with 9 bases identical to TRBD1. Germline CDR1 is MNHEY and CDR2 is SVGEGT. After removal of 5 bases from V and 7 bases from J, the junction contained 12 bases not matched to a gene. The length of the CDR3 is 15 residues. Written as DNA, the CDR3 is TGTGCCAGCAGTCAACCCGGGACAGGGTTTGGGGAGCAGTACTTC. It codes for CASSQPGTGFGEQYF.

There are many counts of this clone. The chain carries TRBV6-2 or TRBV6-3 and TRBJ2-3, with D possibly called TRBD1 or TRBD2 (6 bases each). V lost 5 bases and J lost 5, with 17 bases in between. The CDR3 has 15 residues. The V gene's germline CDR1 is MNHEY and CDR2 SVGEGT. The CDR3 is CASSRRPGAVDTQYF. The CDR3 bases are TGTGCCAGCAGTCGCCGTCCGGGGGCCGTAGATACGCAGTATTTT.

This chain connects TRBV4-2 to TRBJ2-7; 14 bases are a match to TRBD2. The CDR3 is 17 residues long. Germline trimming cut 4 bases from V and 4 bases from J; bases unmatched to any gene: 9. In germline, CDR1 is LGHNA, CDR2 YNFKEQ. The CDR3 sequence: CASSLGLAGVPIYEQYF. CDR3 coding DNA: TGTGCCAGCAGCCTGGGACTAGCGGGGGTACCCATTTACGAGCAGTACTTC.

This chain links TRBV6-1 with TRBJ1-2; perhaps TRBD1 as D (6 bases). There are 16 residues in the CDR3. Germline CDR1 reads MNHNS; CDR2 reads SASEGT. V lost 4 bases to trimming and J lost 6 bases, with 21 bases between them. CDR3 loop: CASSGTGTTNTNGYTF. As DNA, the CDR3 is TGTGCCAGCAGTGGAACCGGGACAACTAACACTAATGGCTACACCTTC.

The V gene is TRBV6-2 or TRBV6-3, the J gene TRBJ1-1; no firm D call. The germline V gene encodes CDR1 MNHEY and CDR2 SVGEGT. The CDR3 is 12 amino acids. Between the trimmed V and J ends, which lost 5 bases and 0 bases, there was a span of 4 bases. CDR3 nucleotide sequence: TGTGCCAGCAGTAAGATGAACACTGAAGCTTTCTTT. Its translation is CASSKMNTEAFF.

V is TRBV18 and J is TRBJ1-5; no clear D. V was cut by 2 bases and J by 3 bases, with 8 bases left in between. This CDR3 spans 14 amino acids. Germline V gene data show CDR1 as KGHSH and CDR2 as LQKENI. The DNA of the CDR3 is TGTGCCAGCTCACCAGAGGGAGACAATCAGCCCCAGCATTTT. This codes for CASSPEGDNQPQHF.

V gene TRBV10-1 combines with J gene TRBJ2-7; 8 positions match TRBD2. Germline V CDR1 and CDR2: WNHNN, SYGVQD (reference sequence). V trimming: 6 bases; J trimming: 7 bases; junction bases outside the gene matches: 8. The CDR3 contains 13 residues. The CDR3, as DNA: TGCGCCAGCAGCCCGAGCGGGACTAGTGAGCAGTACTTC. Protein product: CASSPSGTSEQYF.

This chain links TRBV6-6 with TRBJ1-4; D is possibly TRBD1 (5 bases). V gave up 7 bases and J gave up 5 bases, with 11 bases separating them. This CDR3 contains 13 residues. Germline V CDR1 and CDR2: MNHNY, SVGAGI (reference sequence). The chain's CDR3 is CASIGAGNEKLFF. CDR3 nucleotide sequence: TGTGCCAGCATAGGGGCGGGCAATGAAAAACTGTTTTTT.

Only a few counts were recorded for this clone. The CDR3 sequence: CASSLRGPETQYF. CDR3 DNA sequence: TGTGCCAGCAGTCTCAGGGGGCCTGAGACCCAGTACTTC. The gene calls are TRBV7-2 and TRBJ2-5; TRBD1 agrees at 8 bases. This CDR3 is 13 amino acids long. The germline V gene encodes CDR1 SGHTA and CDR2 FQGNSA. J was trimmed by 5 bases and V by 6 bases; bases with no gene match: 5.

The DNA of the CDR3 is TGCAGCGTTGAACAGAGGAACACCGGGGAGCTGTTTTTT. Its protein product is CSVEQRNTGELFF. The chain uses TRBV29-1 and TRBJ2-2; D is unresolved. Per the germline V gene, CDR1 is SQVTM and CDR2 is ANQGSEA. CDR3 size: 13 residues. The germline V and J ends were trimmed by 2 bases and 1 base, with 5 bases remaining between them.

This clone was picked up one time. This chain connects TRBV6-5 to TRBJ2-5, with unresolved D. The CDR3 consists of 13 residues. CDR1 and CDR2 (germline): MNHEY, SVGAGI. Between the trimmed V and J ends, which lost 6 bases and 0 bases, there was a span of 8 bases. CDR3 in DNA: TGTGCCAGCAGCCGGACGTACCAAGAGACCCAGTACTTC. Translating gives CASSRTYQETQYF.